A single sample is the source of the 22 T cell receptor beta chains below, sequenced in a study of cytomegalovirus exposure and HLA in healthy donors. Vbeta (60) and Jbeta (13) primers were used in the PCR. Clones were read by immunoSEQ multiplex PCR, and TCRdb kept only the in-frame ones, dropping some. The sample holds about 130,000 clones; roughly 79% are singletons and the top ten take around 1.8%. Sequencing input: PBMCs. Receptor source: a woman aged 40 to 55 in good health and CMV-seronegative.

This chain connects TRBV2 to TRBJ2-2; 14 nucleotides match TRBD2. V was pared by 7 bases and J by 4 bases, with 11 bases of the junction left unmatched. Germline values: CDR1 SNHLY, CDR2 FYNNEI. The CDR3 contains 18 residues. The CDR3, as DNA: TGTGCCAGCACCCGGACTAGCGGGGGGCTCGGGAGCACCGGGGAGCTGTTTTTT. Its translation: CASTRTSGGLGSTGELFF.

The CDR3 protein is CASSQRVAGDEQFF. CDR3 nucleotides: TGTGCCAGCAGCCAAAGGGTGGCGGGAGATGAGCAGTTCTTC. The chain couples TRBV14 to TRBJ2-1, with 7 bases lining up with TRBD2. J lost 8 bases, V lost 2 bases, and 6 bases had no gene match. CDR1 is SGHDN and CDR2 is FVKESK in the germline V gene. The CDR3 has 14 amino acids. The complete variable domain, with remaining parts taken from reference TRBV14 and TRBJ2-1, reads EAGVTQFPSHSVIEKGQTVTLRCDPISGHDNLYWYRRVMGKEIKFLLHFVKESKQDESGMPNNRFLAERTGGTYSTLKVQPAELEDSGVYFCASSQRVAGDEQFFGPGTRLTVL.

V is TRBV28 and J is TRBJ2-2, with D perhaps TRBD2 (7 bases). The CDR3 has 16 residues. Between the trimmed V and J ends, which lost 5 bases and 3 bases, there was a span of 16 bases. Germline CDR1 is MDHEN and CDR2 is SYDVKM. The CDR3 DNA is TGTGCCAGCAGTCCCTGGGGGGGGCGGGACACCGGGGAGCTGTTTTTT. It specifies CASSPWGGRDTGELFF.

This rearrangement joins TRBV10-3 to TRBJ1-2; D unclear. V lost 4 bases to trimming and J lost 2 bases, with 11 bases between them. The CDR3 sequence is 14 residues long. CDR1 and CDR2 from the germline V gene are ENHRY and SYGVKD. The CDR3 here is CAISASGSNYGYTF. CDR3 DNA sequence: TGTGCCATCAGTGCTAGTGGCAGCAACTATGGCTACACCTTC.

The rearrangement links TRBV15 to TRBJ2-3; 8 bases are a match to TRBD2. Germline loops: CDR1 LNHNV, CDR2 YYDKDF (reference sequence). The CDR3 runs 15 residues. Unmatched junction bases numbered 5, after V lost 3 bases and J lost 3 bases. The CDR3 DNA reads as TGTGCCACCAGCAGGAGGGCTAGCGGGACAGATACGCAGTATTTT. Encoded protein: CATSRRASGTDTQYF.

This sequence joins TRBV30 and TRBJ1-1; D may be TRBD1 (5 bases). This CDR3 region has 15 residues. V was cut by 3 bases and J by 5 bases, with 19 bases left in between. CDR1 is GTSNPN, CDR2 SVGIG, per germline (reference sequence). The CDR3: CAWSQRGAIWTEAFF. Written as DNA, the CDR3 is TGTGCCTGGAGCCAACGCGGGGCCATTTGGACTGAAGCTTTCTTT.

V usage is TRBV9 and J usage is TRBJ1-2; weak D call: TRBD1 (6 bases). The CDR3 loop spans 13 amino acids. Germline CDR1 and CDR2: SGDLS and YYNGEE. The ends were cut back, 4 bases at V and 4 bases at J, with 11 bases in the middle. The CDR3 nucleotides read TGTGCCAGCAGCCCCGGGGGGCCCTATGGCTACACCTTC. Translating it yields CASSPGGPYGYTF.

V usage is TRBV29-1 and J usage is TRBJ2-3; 7 positions agree with TRBD1. The V gene end was trimmed by 5 bases and the J gene end by 4 bases; junction bases not matched to a gene: 6. This CDR3 comprises 13 residues. The germline V gene encodes CDR1 SQVTM and CDR2 ANQGSEA. In nucleotides, the CDR3 is TGCAGCGTTCTCGTTGGACAGGCAGATACGCAGTATTTT. Translated, it gives CSVLVGQADTQYF.

This chain joins TRBV4-1 and TRBJ2-5, with 7 nucleotides matching TRBD2. Looked up from germline, CDR1 is MGHRA and CDR2 is YSYEKL. The CDR3 is made up of 14 amino acids. J gave up 4 bases and V 7 bases, and 9 bases lay outside the gene matches. CDR3 nucleotide sequence: TGCGCCAGCAAGGGAGGGACTTCGGGAGAGACCCAGTACTTC. Its protein product is CASKGGTSGETQYF.

The chain links TRBV20-1 to TRBJ2-7; D unclear. The CDR3 length is 11 residues. Germline CDR1 reads DFQATT; CDR2 reads SNEGSKA (reference sequence). Between the trimmed V and J ends, which lost 6 bases and 9 bases, there was a span of 15 bases. CDR3 in DNA: TGCAGTGCCATTTCAGGCTTACGGCAGTACTTC. This codes for CSAISGLRQYF.

This chain connects TRBV10-2 to TRBJ2-2; 9 nucleotides agree with TRBD2. Germline V lookup: CDR1 WSHSY, CDR2 SAAADI. J gave up 7 bases and V 4 bases, and 7 bases lay outside the gene matches. The CDR3 runs to 15 residues. The CDR3 spells CASSAGTSSDGELFF. The CDR3 bases are TGCGCCAGCAGTGCCGGGACTAGCAGTGACGGGGAGCTGTTTTTT.

This clone was observed a few times. The chain links TRBV25-1 to TRBJ1-1, with D possibly matching TRBD1 (6 bases). The CDR3 is 16 amino acids. V gave up 4 bases and J gave up 2 bases, with 17 bases separating them. Per the germline V gene, CDR1 is MGHDK and CDR2 is SYGVNS. DNA for the CDR3: TGTGCCAGCAGTGGTAACAGGGAGTCGTCAAACACTGAAGCTTTCTTT. The encoded protein is CASSGNRESSNTEAFF.

The chain uses TRBV2 and TRBJ2-5; D not certain. Trimming cost V 1 base and J 2 bases, with 8 bases left between them. The CDR3 has 14 residues. The germline V gene encodes CDR1 SNHLY and CDR2 FYNNEI. The DNA for the CDR3 is TGTGCCAGCAGTGAAGAAGCCGGTCAAGAGACCCAGTACTTC. As protein: CASSEEAGQETQYF.

This clone was recorded only once. The V call is TRBV19, the J call TRBJ2-1; 10 bases align to TRBD2. Germline-derived CDR1 and CDR2 are LNHDA and SQIVND (reference sequence). With V trimmed by 3 bases and J by 4 bases, 3 bases remained unmatched. The CDR3 extends over 15 amino acids. DNA of the CDR3: TGTGCCAGTAGTATCAAAGCGGGAGGGTACAATGAGCAGTTCTTC. It codes for CASSIKAGGYNEQFF. Full variable domain (rest looked up from reference TRBV19 and TRBJ2-1): DGGITQSPKYLFRKEGQNVTLSCEQNLNHDAMYWYRQDPGQGLRLIYYSQIVNDFQKGDIAEGYSVSREKKESFPLTVTSAQKNPTAFYLCASSIKAGGYNEQFFGPGTRLTVL.

The table lists this clone with a few counts. CDR3 loop: CASSLGRTSGGGYTGELFF. In nucleotides, the CDR3 is TGCGCCAGCAGCTTGGGGAGGACTAGCGGAGGCGGGTACACCGGGGAGCTGTTTTTT. The rearrangement links TRBV5-1 to TRBJ2-2; 10 positions match TRBD2. Germline-derived CDR1 and CDR2 are SGHRS and YFSETQ. The V and J ends lost 0 bases and 3 bases, in that order; junction bases with no gene match: 11. This CDR3 has 19 amino acids.

The chain carries TRBV28 and TRBJ2-2; D might be TRBD1 (6 bases). This CDR3 contains 15 residues. V was pared by 3 bases and J by 5 bases, with 13 bases between. Looked up from germline, CDR1 is MDHEN and CDR2 is SYDVKM. CDR3 in DNA: TGTGCCAGCAGTTTTGGGGAACAGGGTACCGGGGAGCTGTTTTTT. Translating gives CASSFGEQGTGELFF.

The DNA of the CDR3 is TGTGCCAGCAGTGGTGCCCCCCTAGGAGGTTATCAGCCCCAGCATTTT. As protein: CASSGAPLGGYQPQHF. V and J are TRBV28 and TRBJ1-5; D unresolved. Trimming pared 5 bases from V and 5 bases from J, leaving 19 bases between. Germline-derived CDR1 and CDR2 are MDHEN and SYDVKM. CDR3 size: 16 residues.

Turning to this clone: The identical CDR3 is also encoded by other nucleotide sequences in the sample. The chain joins TRBV7-2 to TRBJ2-7; TRBD2 matches at 11 bases. After removal of 5 bases from V and 3 bases from J, the junction contained 6 bases not matched to a gene. Germline V lookup: CDR1 SGHTA, CDR2 FQGNSA. CDR3 size: 15 residues. As DNA, the CDR3 is TGTGCCAGCAGCGCCTCTAGCGGGGGGCTCTACGAGCAGTACTTC. Residues: CASSASSGGLYEQYF.

This chain links TRBV7-7 with TRBJ2-5; possibly TRBD1 for D (5 bases). CDR1 and CDR2 (germline): SSHAT, FNYEAQ (reference sequence). The germline V and J ends were trimmed by 2 bases and 4 bases, with 11 bases remaining between them. The CDR3 consists of 14 residues. The CDR3 bases are TGTGCCAGCAGCTTACTCGACAGCCTAGAGACCCAGTACTTC. Protein: CASSLLDSLETQYF.

CDR3 sequence: CASCQVSGSFYEQYF. DNA for the CDR3: TGCGCCAGCTGCCAAGTTTCCGGGTCCTTCTACGAGCAGTACTTC. V and J are TRBV5-1 and TRBJ2-7; no clear D. The CDR3 has 15 residues. From germline, CDR1 is SGHRS and CDR2 YFSETQ. Trimming stripped 7 bases from V and 3 bases from J, with 20 bases between.

This chain joins TRBV10-3 and TRBJ2-4, with a possible D match to TRBD2 (6 bases). This CDR3 comprises 13 residues. The V gene's germline CDR1 is ENHRY and CDR2 SYGVKD. Trimming pared 7 bases from V and 8 bases from J, leaving 15 bases between. CDR3: CAITAGPEDIQYF. In nucleotides, the CDR3 is TGTGCCATCACAGCGGGCCCTGAGGACATTCAGTACTTC.

The chain employs TRBV6-1 and TRBJ1-2; 9 positions agree with TRBD1. The germline CDR1 and CDR2 sequences are MNHNS and SASEGT. V lost 5 bases and J lost 8; bases outside the gene matches: 12. This CDR3 spans 15 amino acids. The CDR3 loop reads CASSPDGQGWQGYTF. Here the CDR3 DNA reads TGTGCCAGCAGTCCAGACGGACAGGGGTGGCAAGGCTACACCTTC.